Listed below are T cell receptor beta chains from one sample, sequenced in a study of PD-L1 blockade in urothelial cancer. The protocol was immunoSEQ multiplex PCR, while the TCRdb copy is restricted to in-frame clones and leaves out a portion. The sample records 70,000 to 95,000 clones, 84% being singletons. Material: PBMCs, obtained around atezolizumab (anti-PD-L1) treatment. These receptors were obtained from a man aged 60 to 75 with urothelial cancer. Both conserved end residues are trimmed from each CDR3.

V gene	J gene	CDR3 protein
TRBV5-6	TRBJ2-4	ASSFRRQGAKNIQY
TRBV6-1	TRBJ2-7	ASSSWPSYEQY
TRBV29-1	TRBJ1-1	SVEAGDTEAF
TRBV11-2	TRBJ2-3	ASSSQGIFSTDTQY
TRBV7-2	TRBJ2-1	ASSLGSLTNEQF
TRBV28	TRBJ2-3	AASSGRASDTQY
TRBV4-1	TRBJ2-1	ASSQVDAGNEQF
TRBV5-4	TRBJ1-2	ASSLMGGAGYT
TRBV19	TRBJ2-1	ASRLAGGYREGEQF
TRBV6-1	TRBJ1-6	ATMYREQLPLH
TRBV5-6	TRBJ2-3	ASSFLSYGTSTDTQY
TRBV6-6	TRBJ2-5	ASSSVQETQY
TRBV7-9	TRBJ2-5	ASSFRTSGEGAQY
TRBV10-3	TRBJ2-5	AISEPAGNQETQY
TRBV10-3	TRBJ2-1	AMGGGNEQF
TRBV18	TRBJ2-4	ASSPPPTTENIQY
TRBV7-2	TRBJ2-7	ASSMGLATYEQY
TRBV7-2	TRBJ1-5	ASSLGAVTQPQH
TRBV4-1	TRBJ1-4	ASSRVTGANEKLF
TRBV27	TRBJ1-2	ASSLQGLDYGYT
TRBV19	TRBJ1-2	ASTHGTPGGGYGYT